The clone carrying this T cell receptor beta chain occurred a few times. This specimen comes from a study of radiotherapy plus CTLA-4 blockade in lung cancer. Some clones are missing from TCRdb's copy, which holds only in-frame ones; the method was immunoSEQ multiplex PCR. The profile shows under 25,000 clones, around 70% of them singletons. Germline V gene sequence: CDR1 SGHNT, CDR2 YYREEE (reference sequence). This CDR3 comprises 14 residues. V dropped 4 bases and J dropped 0; count of bases not matched to a gene: 2. The specimen comprised peripheral blood, sampled from a patient treated with radiotherapy plus ipilimumab. The origin of this receptor is a human donor with non-small cell lung cancer who had stable disease on radiotherapy plus ipilimumab. The chain employs TRBV5-4 and TRBJ1-1; 8 bases agree with TRBD1. The CDR3, as DNA: TGTGCCAGCAGCCAGACAGGGGTGAACACTGAAGCTTTCTTT. This sequence encodes CASSQTGVNTEAFF.